This TCR beta chain originates from a study of CD8 T cells in Susac syndrome. The authors sequenced TCR beta from blood CD8+ and CD4+ T cells. Random hexamers primed reverse transcription of roughly 0.5 to 1 ug RNA. TCR beta CDR3 was amplified by immunoSEQ multiplex PCR. This amplification extended across 54 Vbeta and 13 Jbeta segments. TCRdb reprocessed the immunoSEQ multiplex PCR reads with MiXCR, giving one entry per CDR3 protein. The sample yields about 250,000 distinct CDR3 sequences, approximately 92% seen once. The CDR3 sequence is 15 residues long. The ends lost 0 bases at V and 7 bases at J; junction bases unmatched: 9. The germline gives CDR1 SGHRS, CDR2 YFSETQ.

The material sequenced was CD4+ T cells from PBMCs. The receptor was derived from a human donor with multiple sclerosis. The V gene is TRBV5-1, the J gene TRBJ2-7; 8 bases agree with TRBD1. The DNA of the CDR3 is TGCGCCAGCAGCTTGGCCGGACAGGGAATGCATGAGCAGTACTTC. Translated, it gives CASSLAGQGMHEQYF.